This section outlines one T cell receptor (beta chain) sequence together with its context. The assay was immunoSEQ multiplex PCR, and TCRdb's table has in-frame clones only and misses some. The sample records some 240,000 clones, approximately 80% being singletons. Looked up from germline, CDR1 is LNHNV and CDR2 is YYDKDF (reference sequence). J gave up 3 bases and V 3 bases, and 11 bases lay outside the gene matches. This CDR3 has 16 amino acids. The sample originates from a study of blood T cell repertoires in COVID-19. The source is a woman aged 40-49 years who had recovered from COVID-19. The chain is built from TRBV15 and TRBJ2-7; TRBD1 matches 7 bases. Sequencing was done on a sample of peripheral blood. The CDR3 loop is CATSRGPTRGLYEQYF. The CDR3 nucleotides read TGTGCCACCAGCAGGGGACCGACGAGGGGGCTCTACGAGCAGTACTTC.